This TCR beta chain came from a study of T cell responses to AZD1222 COVID-19 vaccine (dated by TCRdb to about 2021). About the study as a whole: TCR sequencing covered about 230 trial participants: 200 to 210 given two doses of AZD1222 and about 26 given two doses of MenACWY control vaccine. Trial participants were enrolled by age into subgroups of 18-55, 56-69 and 70-plus years, and about 150, 27 and 61 TCR-sequenced participants, respectively, were included in these subgroups. Results the study describes overall, beyond this receptor: Epitopes outside the regions mutated in the B.1.351 and B.1.1.7 variants were reportedly recognized by nearly half of the unique spike-specific TCRs. Participants were mostly white British and included more females than males, and it was suggested by the authors that clonal diversity may have been underestimated. The 56-69-year group was small, and its depth increase did not reach significance, likely because of low power. No day 14 peak-response samples were available, so repertoires were characterized only after the peak T cell response. Spike-specific TCR breadth and depth rose significantly after two AZD1222 doses compared with day 0 and with MenACWY recipients. CD4 TCRs associated with the vaccine covered the entire spike protein, and the dominant responses were in regions 160-218 and 743-854. Conclusions about previously exposed vaccinees are limited because only five to seven AZD1222 recipients were SARS-CoV-2 seropositive at baseline.

Via the germline V gene, CDR1 is SGDLS and CDR2 YYNGEE. Deletion took 6 bases off V and 4 bases off J, with a span of 20 bases between the germline ends. From the cysteine up to the phenylalanine, the CDR3 has a length of 16 residues. The read is trimmed to its CDR3 DNA, 48 bases read in frame from base 1. The sample's time point label, decoded: about 28 days (+/-7) after the second vaccine dose. AZD1222 recipients with second doses at about 4 weeks or about 12 weeks were pooled, because spike-specific TCR depth and breadth did not differ between schedules. Samples from vaccinated people were obtained from the UK trials COV001 and COV002, which included a single-blind randomized controlled phase 2/3 trial of AZD1222 (ChAdOx1 nCoV-19) in healthy adults. Trial participant PBMC samples were collected at day 0 and day 28 after the second dose for TCRbeta chain sequencing. Worth noting for this clone: Its antigen is currently not known. One base away there is no much larger clone; base qualities are not given.

The CDR3 regions of human TCRbeta chains were analyzed by immunosequencing. The paper's data handling went like this. TCRs in the repertoires were matched against a reference library of SARS-CoV-2-specific TCRs that had been generated with the MIRA antigen-specificity platform. Breadth was defined as the fraction of unique TCRs that were SARS-CoV-2-associated, and depth was defined as the fraction of total T cells that were SARS-CoV-2-associated. Each spike-specific TCR was assigned to its reactive spike region and to a CD4 or CD8 class using the MIRA data. Log10-transformed breadth and depth values were compared by one-way ANOVA with Sidak's multiple comparisons tests. Not all clones reach the TCRdb copy of this immuneACCESS table, which keeps in-frame sequences only. Checked studies attribute under half of the gap to unresolved V genes and leave the rest unexplained. The D gene and trimming were derived from the DNA, and the V and J assignments and clone size from that table. The sample includes about 140,000 clones, with about 86% observed a single time. The top ten constitute 5% to 5.5% of the sample.

Sample: peripheral blood, taken 28 days after the second AZD1222 dose. This TCR came from an adult who received the AZD1222 COVID-19 vaccine. The chain was built from TRBV9 and TRBJ1-3; TRBD1 is possibly the D segment (6 matching bases). The nucleotides are TGTGCCAGCACCCCGAGGGGGGGGTTCAGGGGAAACACCATATATTTT. This translates into CASTPRGGFRGNTIYF.